Listed below are T cell receptor beta chains from one sample, sequenced in a study of blood T cell repertoires in COVID-19. Clones were read by immunoSEQ multiplex PCR, and TCRdb kept only the in-frame ones, dropping some. The sample includes about 160,000 clones, roughly 90% seen only once; the top ten take nearly 5%. Sequencing input: peripheral blood. These receptors all come from a young man with COVID-19, enrolled during active disease. Each CDR3 is given with its conserved first and last residue. D genes are given only for firm matches. Clone size is shown for a subset of rows, as once, few, many or a class of expanded clone.

clone_size: .; j_call: TRBJ2-2; d_call: TRBD1; v_call: TRBV5-6; cdr3_aa: CASSRGRTGGSGELFF; cdr3_nt: TGTGCCAGCAGCCGGGGGAGGACAGGGGGCTCCGGGGAGCTGTTTTTT
clone_size: .; j_call: TRBJ2-1; d_call: TRBD1; v_call: TRBV11-3; cdr3_aa: CASSSVVGQAEYNEQFF; cdr3_nt: TGTGCCAGCAGCTCCGTTGTGGGACAGGCGGAATACAATGAGCAGTTCTTC
clone_size: .; j_call: TRBJ1-1; d_call: TRBD1; v_call: TRBV10-3; cdr3_aa: CAISPGQGTEAFF; cdr3_nt: TGTGCCATCAGCCCGGGACAGGGCACTGAAGCTTTCTTT
clone_size: .; j_call: TRBJ2-7; d_call: TRBD1; v_call: TRBV27; cdr3_aa: CASSLHRQGAVEQYF; cdr3_nt: TGTGCCAGCAGCCTTCATAGACAGGGGGCAGTCGAGCAGTACTTC
clone_size: .; j_call: TRBJ2-3; d_call: .; v_call: TRBV5-3; cdr3_aa: CARSLHPRGSTDTQYF; cdr3_nt: TGTGCCAGAAGCTTGCATCCCCGGGGTAGCACAGATACGCAGTATTTT
clone_size: .; j_call: TRBJ1-1; d_call: .; v_call: TRBV27; cdr3_aa: CASSLGGAEAFF; cdr3_nt: TGTGCCAGCAGTTTGGGAGGGGCCGAAGCTTTCTTT
clone_size: .; j_call: TRBJ2-7; d_call: TRBD2; v_call: TRBV6-5; cdr3_aa: CASSYSGGRGHEQYF; cdr3_nt: TGTGCCAGCAGTTACTCAGGTGGGAGGGGACACGAGCAGTACTTC
clone_size: once; j_call: TRBJ2-1; d_call: TRBD1; v_call: TRBV5-4; cdr3_aa: CASSLGGQGADEQFF; cdr3_nt: TGTGCCAGCAGCTTGGGGGGACAGGGGGCCGATGAGCAGTTCTTC
clone_size: .; j_call: TRBJ1-2; d_call: TRBD1; v_call: TRBV27; cdr3_aa: CASGTTGGAEGYTF; cdr3_nt: TGTGCCAGCGGCACGACAGGGGGCGCGGAGGGCTACACCTTC
clone_size: .; j_call: TRBJ2-7; d_call: TRBD1; v_call: TRBV28; cdr3_aa: CASSSEGTASSYEQYF; cdr3_nt: TGTGCCAGCAGTTCAGAAGGGACAGCGAGCTCCTACGAGCAGTACTTC
clone_size: .; j_call: TRBJ1-4; d_call: TRBD1; v_call: TRBV5-1; cdr3_aa: CASRAGTGSTANEKLFF; cdr3_nt: TGCGCCAGCAGAGCCGGGACAGGGAGTACGGCTAATGAAAAACTGTTTTTT
clone_size: .; j_call: TRBJ2-2; d_call: TRBD1; v_call: TRBV7-9; cdr3_aa: CASIERDRANTGELFF; cdr3_nt: TGTGCCAGTATCGAGAGGGACAGGGCGAACACCGGGGAGCTGTTTTTT
clone_size: .; j_call: TRBJ1-4; d_call: .; v_call: TRBV6-6; cdr3_aa: CASSSQNEKLFF; cdr3_nt: TGTGCCAGCAGTTCGCAGAATGAAAAACTGTTTTTT
clone_size: .; j_call: TRBJ2-7; d_call: .; v_call: TRBV7-9; cdr3_aa: CASSLGRGTQSYEQYF; cdr3_nt: TGTGCCAGCAGCTTAGGCAGGGGAACTCAATCCTACGAGCAGTACTTC
clone_size: .; j_call: TRBJ2-1; d_call: .; v_call: TRBV7-3; cdr3_aa: CASSLMGGPNNEQFF; cdr3_nt: TGTGCCAGCAGCTTGATGGGAGGCCCTAACAATGAGCAGTTCTTC
clone_size: .; j_call: TRBJ2-3; d_call: TRBD1; v_call: TRBV2; cdr3_aa: CASTPGTGVAYTQYF; cdr3_nt: TGTGCCAGCACTCCCGGGACAGGGGTTGCTTATACGCAGTATTTT
clone_size: .; j_call: TRBJ2-5; d_call: .; v_call: TRBV24-1; cdr3_aa: CATSDLQGKETQYF; cdr3_nt: TGTGCCACCAGTGATCTACAGGGAAAAGAGACCCAGTACTTC
clone_size: .; j_call: TRBJ1-2; d_call: TRBD1; v_call: TRBV4-3; cdr3_aa: CASSQETGTSYYGYTF; cdr3_nt: TGCGCCAGCAGCCAAGAGACAGGGACCTCCTACTATGGCTACACCTTC
clone_size: .; j_call: TRBJ1-5; d_call: TRBD1; v_call: TRBV6-2/TRBV6-3; cdr3_aa: CASSQRSGQGDQPQHF; cdr3_nt: TGTGCCAGCAGCCAACGCAGTGGACAGGGCGATCAGCCCCAGCATTTT
clone_size: .; j_call: TRBJ2-1; d_call: TRBD2; v_call: TRBV6-2/TRBV6-3; cdr3_aa: CASSYSRTSGALQFF; cdr3_nt: TGTGCCAGCAGTTACTCCCGAACTAGCGGGGCGCTTCAGTTCTTC
clone_size: .; j_call: TRBJ1-6; d_call: TRBD1; v_call: TRBV7-2; cdr3_aa: CASSWGGQGYSPLHF; cdr3_nt: TGTGCCAGCAGCTGGGGGGGACAGGGATACTCACCCCTCCACTTT